Included here is one T cell receptor (beta chain) sequence, with context. The CDR3 totals 15 residues. V shed 3 bases, J shed 0 bases, and the junction held 1 base outside the gene matches. Germline CDR1 is KGHDR and CDR2 is SFDVKD. Here immunoSEQ multiplex PCR was the method, and the copy in TCRdb shows in-frame clones only, minus some. The repertoire holds approximately 120,000 clones, with roughly 86% as singletons. The record originates from a study of blood T cell repertoires in COVID-19. V usage is TRBV24-1 and J usage is TRBJ2-1; 7 bases are a match to TRBD2. Sequenced sample: peripheral blood. The clonotype was recovered from a human donor in a cohort sampled during active COVID-19. The CDR3 coding sequence is TGTGCCACCAGTGATCGCGGGAGCTCCTACAATGAGCAGTTCTTC. This translates into CATSDRGSSYNEQFF.